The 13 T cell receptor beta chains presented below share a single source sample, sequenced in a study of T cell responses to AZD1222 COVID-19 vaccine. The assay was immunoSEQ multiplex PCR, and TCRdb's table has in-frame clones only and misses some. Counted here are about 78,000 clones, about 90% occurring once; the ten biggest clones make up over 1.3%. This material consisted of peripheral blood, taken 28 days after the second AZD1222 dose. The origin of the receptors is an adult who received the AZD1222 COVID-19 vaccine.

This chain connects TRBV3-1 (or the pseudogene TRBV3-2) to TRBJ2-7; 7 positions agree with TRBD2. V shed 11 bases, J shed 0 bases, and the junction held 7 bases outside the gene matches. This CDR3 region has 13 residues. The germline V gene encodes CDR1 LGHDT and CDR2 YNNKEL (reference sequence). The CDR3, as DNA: TGTGCCGTGGGGGGGTTGAGCTCCTACGAGCAGTACTTC. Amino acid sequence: CAVGGLSSYEQYF.

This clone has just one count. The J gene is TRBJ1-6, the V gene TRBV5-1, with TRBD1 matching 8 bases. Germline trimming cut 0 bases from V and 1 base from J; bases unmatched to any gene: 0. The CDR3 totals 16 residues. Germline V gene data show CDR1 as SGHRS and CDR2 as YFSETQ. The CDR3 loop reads CASSLGQGSYNSPLHF. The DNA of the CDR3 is TGCGCCAGCAGCTTGGGACAGGGGTCCTATAATTCACCCCTCCACTTT.

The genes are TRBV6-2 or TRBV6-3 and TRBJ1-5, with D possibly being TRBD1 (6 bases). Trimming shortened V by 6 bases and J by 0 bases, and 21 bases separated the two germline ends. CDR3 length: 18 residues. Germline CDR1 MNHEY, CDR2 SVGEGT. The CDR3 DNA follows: TGTGCCAGCAGCCCTGACAGGACCAACTCCTATAGCAATCAGCCCCAGCATTTT. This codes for CASSPDRTNSYSNQPQHF.

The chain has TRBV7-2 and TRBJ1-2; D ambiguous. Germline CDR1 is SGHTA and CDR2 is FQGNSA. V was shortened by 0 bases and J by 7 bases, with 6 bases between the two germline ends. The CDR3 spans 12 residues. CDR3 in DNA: TGTGCCAGCAGCTTAGCCCGGGGTGGCTACACCTTC. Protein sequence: CASSLARGGYTF.

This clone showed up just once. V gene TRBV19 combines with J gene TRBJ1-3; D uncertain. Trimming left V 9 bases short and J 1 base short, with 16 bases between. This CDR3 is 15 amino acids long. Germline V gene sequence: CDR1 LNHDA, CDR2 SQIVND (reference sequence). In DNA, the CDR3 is TGTGCCAGCCGATCTAGGGCCCTATCTGGAAACACCATATATTTT. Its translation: CASRSRALSGNTIYF.

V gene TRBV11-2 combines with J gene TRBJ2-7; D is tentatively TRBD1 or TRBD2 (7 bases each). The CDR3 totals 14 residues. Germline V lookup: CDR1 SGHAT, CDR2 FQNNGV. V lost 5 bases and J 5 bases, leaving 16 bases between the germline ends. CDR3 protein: CASSPHRGGDEQYF. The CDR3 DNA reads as TGTGCCAGCAGCCCCCACAGGGGAGGGGACGAGCAGTACTTC.

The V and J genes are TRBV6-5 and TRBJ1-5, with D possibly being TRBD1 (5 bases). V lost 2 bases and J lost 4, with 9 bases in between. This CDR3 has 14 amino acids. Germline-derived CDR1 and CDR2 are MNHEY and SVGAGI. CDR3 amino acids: CASSYRGDNQPQHF. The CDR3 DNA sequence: TGTGCCAGCAGTTACCGGGGGGATAATCAGCCCCAGCATTTT.

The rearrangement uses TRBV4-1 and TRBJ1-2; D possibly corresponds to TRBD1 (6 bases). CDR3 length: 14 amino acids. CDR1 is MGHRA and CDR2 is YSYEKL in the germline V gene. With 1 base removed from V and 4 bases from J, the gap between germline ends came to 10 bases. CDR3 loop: CASSQVGQFYGYTF. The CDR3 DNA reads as TGCGCCAGCAGCCAAGTCGGACAGTTCTATGGCTACACCTTC.

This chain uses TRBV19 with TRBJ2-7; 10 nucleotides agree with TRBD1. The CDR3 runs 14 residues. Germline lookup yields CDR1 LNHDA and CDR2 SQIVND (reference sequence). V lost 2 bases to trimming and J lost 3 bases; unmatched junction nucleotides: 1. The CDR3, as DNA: TGTGCCAGTAGTATACGGGACAGGGGCTACGAGCAGTACTTC. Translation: CASSIRDRGYEQYF. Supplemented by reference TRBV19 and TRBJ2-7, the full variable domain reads DGGITQSPKYLFRKEGQNVTLSCEQNLNHDAMYWYRQDPGQGLRLIYYSQIVNDFQKGDIAEGYSVSREKKESFPLTVTSAQKNPTAFYLCASSIRDRGYEQYFGPGTRLTVT.

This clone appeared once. The CDR3 is CATSEGITGRETQYF. The CDR3 bases are TGTGCCACCAGCGAGGGAATTACAGGGCGAGAGACCCAGTACTTC. The rearrangement links TRBV24-1 to TRBJ2-5; D might be TRBD1 (6 bases). The CDR3 sequence is 15 residues long. V lost 7 bases to trimming and J lost 4 bases, with 18 bases between them. CDR1 is KGHDR and CDR2 is SFDVKD in the germline V gene.

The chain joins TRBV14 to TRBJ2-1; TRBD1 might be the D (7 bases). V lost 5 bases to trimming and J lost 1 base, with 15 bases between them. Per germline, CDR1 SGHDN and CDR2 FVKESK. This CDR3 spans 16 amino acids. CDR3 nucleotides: TGTGCCAGCAGCTCCCGGGCAGGGGGGTCCTACAATGAGCAGTTCTTC. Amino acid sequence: CASSSRAGGSYNEQFF.

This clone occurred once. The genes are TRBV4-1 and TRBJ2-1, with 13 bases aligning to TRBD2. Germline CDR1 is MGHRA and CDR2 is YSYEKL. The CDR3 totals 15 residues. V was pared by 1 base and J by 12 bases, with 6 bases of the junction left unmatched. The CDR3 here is CASSQVPLAGGLQFF. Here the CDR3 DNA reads TGCGCCAGCAGCCAAGTCCCACTAGCGGGGGGGTTGCAGTTCTTC.

CDR3 residues: CASSVSARSSYEQYF. The CDR3 nucleotides read TGTGCCAGCAGCGTAAGCGCTCGAAGCTCCTACGAGCAGTACTTC. The V and J genes are TRBV9 and TRBJ2-7; D is undetermined. Trimming took 1 base from V and 0 from J, leaving 11 bases between them. The CDR3 runs to 15 residues. Germline lookup yields CDR1 SGDLS and CDR2 YYNGEE.